The present entry profiles one TCR beta chain with its context. The antigen remains unidentified. This entry comes from a study of tumor-infiltrating lymphocytes in primary liver carcinoma. Overall study context: Surgical resection was used to treat these primary liver carcinoma patients. Ranging in age from 30 to 69 years, the patients were men and women.

A constant-region primer served to make TCR beta cDNA from about 0.5 ug total RNA. Slightly modified ARM-PCR, run as three nested multiplex PCR rounds, produced the TCR beta libraries. TRBV1-TRBV30 forward primers and a C-beta reverse primer were used in the first two PCR rounds, which each ran for about 10 cycles. TCRdb ran MiXCR on the multiplex PCR reads and lists one entry per CDR3 protein. The data contain 200,000 or so distinct CDR3 sequences, 65% of them singletons. Overall study results and limits: Whereas tumor region pairs overlapped more, tumor-adjacent and tumor-blood pairs overlapped less. Significantly greater top-250-clone fractions characterized tumors relative to blood (p = 0.039).

The length of the CDR3 is 14 residues. Trimming left V 4 bases short and J 0 bases short, with 8 bases between. Germline-derived CDR1 and CDR2 are MDHEN and SYDVKM. Germline DNA was also extracted, and blood RNA derived from unsorted whole blood. The source is a woman aged 55-69 years with primary liver carcinoma and hepatitis B virus infection. The chain employs TRBV28 and TRBJ2-3; D not resolved. The specimen sequenced was peripheral blood. CDR3 DNA sequence: TGTGCCAGCAGTTCAAACCCTAGCACAGATACGCAGTATTTT. Protein product: CASSSNPSTDTQYF.